This T cell receptor (beta chain) originates from a study of OX40 agonist ivuxolimab in advanced cancers. Produced via immunoSEQ multiplex PCR; TCRdb's table is partial and in-frame only. The profile shows around 66,000 clones, around 91% of them singletons. With 8 bases clipped from V and 5 bases from J, the junction kept 8 bases outside the gene matches. Germline values: CDR1 SQVTM, CDR2 ANQGSEA. The CDR3 contains 12 residues. The source is an adult with an advanced solid tumor such as melanoma, head and neck, liver or kidney cancer. The chain combines TRBV29-1 with TRBJ1-2, with TRBD1 matching 7 bases. This sample comprised CD4+ or CD8+ T cells sorted from blood, obtained in a trial of the OX40 agonist ivuxolimab. CDR3 residues: CSTRQGIYGYTF. In nucleotides, the CDR3 is TGCAGCACCCGACAGGGAATATATGGCTACACCTTC. The full variable domain, with the rest looked up from reference TRBV29-1 and TRBJ1-2, is SAVISQKPSRDICQRGTSLTIQCQVDSQVTMMFWYRQQPGQSLTLIATANQGSEATYESGFVIDKFPISRPNLTFSTLTVSNMSPEDSSIYLCSTRQGIYGYTFGSGTRLTVV.